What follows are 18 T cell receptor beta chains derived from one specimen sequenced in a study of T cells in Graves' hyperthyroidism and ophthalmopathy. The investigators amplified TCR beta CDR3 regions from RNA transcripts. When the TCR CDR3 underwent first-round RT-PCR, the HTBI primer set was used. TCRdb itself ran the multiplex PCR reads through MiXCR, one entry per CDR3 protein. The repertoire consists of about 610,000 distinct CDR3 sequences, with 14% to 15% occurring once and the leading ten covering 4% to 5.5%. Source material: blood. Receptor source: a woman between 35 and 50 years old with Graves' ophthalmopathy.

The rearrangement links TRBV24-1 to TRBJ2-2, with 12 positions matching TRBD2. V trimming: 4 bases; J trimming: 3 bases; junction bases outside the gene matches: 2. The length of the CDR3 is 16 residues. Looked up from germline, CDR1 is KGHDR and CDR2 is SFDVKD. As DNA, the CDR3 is TGTGCCACCAGTGACCGACTAGCGGGAGACACCGGGGAGCTGTTTTTT. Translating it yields CATSDRLAGDTGELFF.

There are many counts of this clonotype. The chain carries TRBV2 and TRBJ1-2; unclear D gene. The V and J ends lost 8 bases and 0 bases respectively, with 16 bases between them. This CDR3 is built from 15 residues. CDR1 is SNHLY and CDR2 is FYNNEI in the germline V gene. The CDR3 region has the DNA TGTGCCAGCTCCGGTGAGGTCATAACTAACTATGGCTACACCTTC. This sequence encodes CASSGEVITNYGYTF.

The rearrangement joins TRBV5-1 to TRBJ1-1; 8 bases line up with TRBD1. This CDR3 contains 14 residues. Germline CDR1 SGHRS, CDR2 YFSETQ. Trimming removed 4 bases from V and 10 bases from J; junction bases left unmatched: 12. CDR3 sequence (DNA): TGCGCCAGCAGCCCGTCGGACAGGGTTTTTGTAGCTTTCTTT. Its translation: CASSPSDRVFVAFF. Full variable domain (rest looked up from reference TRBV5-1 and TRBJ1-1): KAGVTQTPRYLIKTRGQQVTLSCSPISGHRSVSWYQQTPGQGLQFLFEYFSETQRNKGNFPGRFSGRQFSNSRSEMNVSTLELGDSALYLCASSPSDRVFVAFFGQGTRLTVV.

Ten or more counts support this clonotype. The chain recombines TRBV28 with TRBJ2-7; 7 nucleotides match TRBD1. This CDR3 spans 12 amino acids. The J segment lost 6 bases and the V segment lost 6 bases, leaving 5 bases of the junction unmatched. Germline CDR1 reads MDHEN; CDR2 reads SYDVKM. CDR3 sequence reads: CASSPRGTEQYF. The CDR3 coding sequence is TGTGCCAGCAGCCCCAGGGGGACCGAGCAGTACTTC. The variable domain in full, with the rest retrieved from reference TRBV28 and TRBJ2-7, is DVKVTQSSRYLVKRTGEKVFLECVQDMDHENMFWYRQDPGLGLRLIYFSYDVKMKEKGDIPEGYSVSREKKERFSLILESASTNQTSMYLCASSPRGTEQYFGPGTRLTVT.

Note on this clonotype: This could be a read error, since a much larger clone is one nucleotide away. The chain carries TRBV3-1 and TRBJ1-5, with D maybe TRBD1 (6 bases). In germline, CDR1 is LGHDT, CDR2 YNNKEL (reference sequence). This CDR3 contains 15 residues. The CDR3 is CARSLSVTGSQPQHF. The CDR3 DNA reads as TGTGCCAGAAGCCTTTCCGTTACAGGGTCTCAGCCCCAGCATTTT.

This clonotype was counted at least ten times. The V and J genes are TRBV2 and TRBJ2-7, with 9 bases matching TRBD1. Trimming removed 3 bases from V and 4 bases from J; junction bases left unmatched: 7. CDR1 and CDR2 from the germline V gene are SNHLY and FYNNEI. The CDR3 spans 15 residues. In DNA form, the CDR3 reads TGTGCCAGCAGTGAGACACCGGGACAGGGTTACGAGCAGTACTTC. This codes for CASSETPGQGYEQYF.

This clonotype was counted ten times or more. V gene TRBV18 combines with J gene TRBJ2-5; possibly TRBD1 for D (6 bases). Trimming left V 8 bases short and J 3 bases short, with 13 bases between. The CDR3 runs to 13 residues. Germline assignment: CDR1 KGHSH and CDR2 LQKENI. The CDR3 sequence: CASSPRTEETQYF. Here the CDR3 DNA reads TGTGCCAGCAGCCCTAGGACAGAAGAGACCCAGTACTTC. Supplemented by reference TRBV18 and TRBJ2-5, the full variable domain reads NAGVMQNPRHLVRRRGQEARLRCSPMKGHSHVYWYRQLPEEGLKFMVYLQKENIIDESGMPKERFSAEFPKEGPSILRIQQVVRGDSAAYFCASSPRTEETQYFGPGTRLLVL.

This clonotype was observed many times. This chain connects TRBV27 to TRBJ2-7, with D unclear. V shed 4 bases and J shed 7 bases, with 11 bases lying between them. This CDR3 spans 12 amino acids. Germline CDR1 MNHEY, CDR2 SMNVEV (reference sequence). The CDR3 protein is CASSSLNREQYF. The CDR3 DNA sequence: TGTGCCAGCAGTTCCCTCAATCGGGAGCAGTACTTC.

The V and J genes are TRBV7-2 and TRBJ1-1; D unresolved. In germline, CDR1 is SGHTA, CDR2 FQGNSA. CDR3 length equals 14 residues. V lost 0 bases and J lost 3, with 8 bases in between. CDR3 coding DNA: TGTGCCAGCAGCTTAGCGTTTTCGGACACTGAAGCTTTCTTT. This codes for CASSLAFSDTEAFF.

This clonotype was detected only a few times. As DNA, the CDR3 is TGCAGTGCTAGATACGGAGAGGGAAGGTATCAGCCCCAGCATTTT. It is translated as CSARYGEGRYQPQHF. J is TRBJ1-5 and V is TRBV20-1; D is ambiguous. This CDR3 is built from 15 residues. The germline V gene has CDR1 DFQATT and CDR2 SNEGSKA (reference sequence). The ends were cut back, 2 bases at V and 5 bases at J, with 16 bases in the middle.

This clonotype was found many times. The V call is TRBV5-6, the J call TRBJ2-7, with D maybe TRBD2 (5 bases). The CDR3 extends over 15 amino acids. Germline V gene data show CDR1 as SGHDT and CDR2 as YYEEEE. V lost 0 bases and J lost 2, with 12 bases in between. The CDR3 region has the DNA TGTGCCAGCAGCTTGGAAGGAAGCGGAACCTACGAGCAGTACTTC. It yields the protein CASSLEGSGTYEQYF.

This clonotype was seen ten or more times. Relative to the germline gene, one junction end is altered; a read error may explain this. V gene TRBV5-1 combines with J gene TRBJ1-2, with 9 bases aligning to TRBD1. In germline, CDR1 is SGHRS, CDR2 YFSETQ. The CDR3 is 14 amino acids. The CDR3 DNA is TGCGCCAGCAGCTTGGCCCAGGGACAGGGACCTTCTTCCTTC. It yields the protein CASSLAQGQGPSSF.

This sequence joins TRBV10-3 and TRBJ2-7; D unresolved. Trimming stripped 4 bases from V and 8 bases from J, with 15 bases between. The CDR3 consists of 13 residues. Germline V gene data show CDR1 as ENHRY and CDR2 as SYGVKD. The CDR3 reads CAISVSAPEKQYF. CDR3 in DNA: TGTGCCATCAGTGTAAGCGCCCCCGAAAAGCAGTACTTC.

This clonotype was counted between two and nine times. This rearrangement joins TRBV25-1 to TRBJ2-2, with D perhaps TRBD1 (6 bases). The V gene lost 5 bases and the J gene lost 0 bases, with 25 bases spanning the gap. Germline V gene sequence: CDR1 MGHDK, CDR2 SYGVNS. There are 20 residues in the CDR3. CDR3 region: CASSPRFPTGPEANTGELFF. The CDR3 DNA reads TGTGCCAGCAGTCCCCGGTTCCCCACAGGGCCCGAAGCGAACACCGGGGAGCTGTTTTTT.

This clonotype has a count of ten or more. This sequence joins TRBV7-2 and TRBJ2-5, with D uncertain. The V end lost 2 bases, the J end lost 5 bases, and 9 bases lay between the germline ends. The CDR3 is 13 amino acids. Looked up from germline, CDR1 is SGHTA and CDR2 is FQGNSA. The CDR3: CASSLPVTETQYF. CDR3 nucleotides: TGTGCCAGCAGCTTACCGGTTACGGAGACCCAGTACTTC.

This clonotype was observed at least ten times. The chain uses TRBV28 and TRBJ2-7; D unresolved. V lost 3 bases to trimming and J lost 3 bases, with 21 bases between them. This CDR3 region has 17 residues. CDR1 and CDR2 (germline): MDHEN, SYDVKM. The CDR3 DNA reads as TGTGCCAGCAGTTTTTCGTCTGGGCACTATTTCGACTACGAGCAGTACTTC. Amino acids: CASSFSSGHYFDYEQYF.

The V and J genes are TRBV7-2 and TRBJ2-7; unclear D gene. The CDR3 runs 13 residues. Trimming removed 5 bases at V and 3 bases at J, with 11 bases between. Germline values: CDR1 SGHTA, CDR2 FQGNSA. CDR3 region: CASSRLLIYEQYF. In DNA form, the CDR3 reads TGTGCCAGCAGCCGGTTGCTGATCTACGAGCAGTACTTC.

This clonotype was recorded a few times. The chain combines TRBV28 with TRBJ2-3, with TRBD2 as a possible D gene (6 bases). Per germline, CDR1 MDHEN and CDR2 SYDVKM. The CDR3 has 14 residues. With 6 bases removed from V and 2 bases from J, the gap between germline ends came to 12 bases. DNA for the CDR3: TGTGCCAGCAGCCCCGGCGGGGCCACAGATACGCAGTATTTT. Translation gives CASSPGGATDTQYF.